A single sample gave rise to the 30 T cell receptor beta chains below, sequenced in a study of T cells in Graves' hyperthyroidism and ophthalmopathy. Template material for amplifying TCR beta CDR3 regions consisted of RNA transcripts. RT-PCR in the first round (using the HTBI primer set) targeted the TCR CDR3. TCRdb independently ran MiXCR on the multiplex PCR reads; one entry per CDR3 protein. Of roughly 710,000 distinct CDR3 sequences listed, about a third were seen once; the top ten hold around 31%. Sequencing input: blood. These receptors all come from a woman aged 35 to 49 with Graves' hyperthyroidism.

This clonotype was found a few times. The rearrangement uses TRBV5-1 and TRBJ2-7; TRBD1 matches at 8 bases. V was clipped by 6 bases and J by 3 bases; unmatched bases: 11. CDR1 and CDR2 from the germline V gene are SGHRS and YFSETQ. This CDR3 has 15 amino acids. The CDR3 protein is CASTPLPGTGYEQYF. As DNA, the CDR3 is TGCGCCAGCACCCCCCTCCCCGGGACAGGCTACGAGCAGTACTTC.

Worth noting for this clonotype: Because the CDR3 is missing its conserved closing phenylalanine or tryptophan, this is likely a read error. The CDR3 DNA reads TGTGCCAGCAGCCCATTCCGTGGAAGCTCCTACGAGCAGTACCTC. Its translation is CASSPFRGSSYEQYL. The V gene is TRBV5-4, the J gene TRBJ2-7; D gene ambiguous. The germline V and J ends were trimmed by 4 bases and 0 bases, with 14 bases remaining between them. Germline assignment: CDR1 SGHNT and CDR2 YYREEE (reference sequence). This CDR3 contains 15 residues.

V usage is TRBV6-6 and J usage is TRBJ2-5; no clear D gene. V lost 2 bases, J lost 7 bases, and 14 bases lay in between. CDR1 is MNHNY, CDR2 SVGAGI, per germline (reference sequence). This CDR3 region has 14 residues. The DNA for the CDR3 is TGTGCCAGCAGTTACGGAGTCGAGGAACCGACCCAGTACTTC. Encoded protein: CASSYGVEEPTQYF.

This clonotype was counted a few times. The chain has TRBV5-1 and TRBJ2-7, with TRBD1 matching over 8 bases. CDR3 length equals 15 residues. Germline lookup yields CDR1 SGHRS and CDR2 YFSETQ. Trimming cost V 4 bases and J 0 bases; bases outside gene matches: 6. The CDR3 reads CASSLTGASSYEQYF. CDR3 bases: TGCGCCAGCAGCCTGACAGGGGCGAGCTCCTACGAGCAGTACTTC.

This clonotype has a count of ten or more. The J gene is TRBJ1-1, the V gene TRBV29-1, with no clear D. The CDR3 length is 10 residues. Between the trimmed V and J ends, which lost 6 bases and 5 bases, there was a span of 7 bases. Germline assignment: CDR1 SQVTM and CDR2 ANQGSEA. For the CDR3, the DNA is TGCAGCGTGGCCGGAACTGAAGCTTTCTTT. Protein sequence: CSVAGTEAFF.

This rearrangement joins TRBV10-3 to TRBJ1-2, with 8 positions matching TRBD1. The CDR3 extends over 18 amino acids. Germline V gene data show CDR1 as ENHRY and CDR2 as SYGVKD. Germline trimming cut 2 bases from V and 4 bases from J; bases unmatched to any gene: 15. This CDR3 reads CAISEKVDRDGGSYGYTF. The CDR3 DNA reads TGTGCCATCAGTGAGAAAGTGGACAGGGACGGGGGAAGCTATGGCTACACCTTC.

The chain joins TRBV12-3 or TRBV12-4 to TRBJ2-5, with D tentatively TRBD1 or TRBD2 (5 bases each). The CDR3 runs 19 residues. V lost 5 bases to trimming and J lost 2 bases, with 27 bases between them. In nucleotides, the CDR3 is TGTGCCAGCAGTGGGCCCCTGGACCGGGACGGGTCGGCTCAAGAGACCCAGTACTTC. Translating gives CASSGPLDRDGSAQETQYF.

This clonotype was found a few times. V is TRBV5-4 and J is TRBJ1-2; TRBD1 is a possible D gene (6 bases). Trimming took off 0 bases at V and 5 bases at J, with 11 bases between the two ends. CDR1 and CDR2 from the germline V gene are SGHNT and YYREEE (reference sequence). The CDR3 is made up of 14 amino acids. This CDR3 reads CASSLDVRGYGYTF. The CDR3 nucleotides are TGTGCCAGCAGCTTGGACGTCAGGGGATATGGCTACACCTTC.

The chain couples TRBV7-3 to TRBJ1-5, with D unresolved. Germline values: CDR1 SGHTA, CDR2 FQGTGA. The CDR3 consists of 15 residues. V dropped 5 bases and J dropped 3 bases, with 14 bases sitting between them. CDR3 residues: CASSLDPLLNQPQHF. Here the CDR3 DNA reads TGTGCCAGCAGCCTAGACCCGCTCCTCAATCAGCCCCAGCATTTT.

The genes are TRBV28 and TRBJ1-2; D gene unclear. The V gene lost 6 bases and the J gene lost 4 bases, with 12 bases spanning the gap. Germline CDR1 reads MDHEN; CDR2 reads SYDVKM. The CDR3 is 13 amino acids. The CDR3 nucleotides are TGTGCCAGCAGCACCCGACGGGCCTATGGCTACACCTTC. This gives the protein CASSTRRAYGYTF.

This clonotype was recorded at least ten times. The chain couples TRBV24-1 to TRBJ1-1; D unresolved. CDR3 size: 17 residues. Germline V CDR1 and CDR2: KGHDR, SFDVKD. Trimming pared 0 bases from V and 0 bases from J, leaving 13 bases between. The CDR3 DNA follows: TGTGCCACCAGTGATTTGGGCCTCGGGAGGATGAACACTGAAGCTTTCTTT. Its translation is CATSDLGLGRMNTEAFF.

The chain has TRBV29-1 and TRBJ2-5; tentatively, D is TRBD2 (5 bases). The CDR3 is 14 residues long. CDR1 is SQVTM, CDR2 ANQGSEA, per germline. V lost 3 bases and J 5 bases, leaving 16 bases between the germline ends. CDR3 sequence reads: CSVDSAGGGETQYF. The CDR3 DNA follows: TGCAGCGTTGACTCAGCAGGCGGCGGGGAGACCCAGTACTTC.

The sample holds many counts of this clonotype. V and J are TRBV24-1 and TRBJ1-1; TRBD1 agrees at 9 bases. Trimming cost V 3 bases and J 3 bases; bases outside gene matches: 4. Germline V gene sequence: CDR1 KGHDR, CDR2 SFDVKD. The length of the CDR3 is 15 residues. The CDR3 sequence is CATSDTGQGHTEAFF. The CDR3 DNA follows: TGTGCCACCAGTGATACGGGACAGGGACACACTGAAGCTTTCTTT.

This clonotype was seen more than once but under ten times. The chain joins TRBV19 to TRBJ2-7; tentative D call: TRBD1 (5 bases). V lost 5 bases to trimming and J lost 5 bases, with 13 bases between them. This CDR3 comprises 13 residues. Germline lookup yields CDR1 LNHDA and CDR2 SQIVND (reference sequence). This CDR3 reads CASSSLQGDEQYF. The CDR3 coding sequence is TGTGCCAGTAGTTCACTCCAGGGCGACGAGCAGTACTTC.

J is TRBJ1-1 and V is TRBV7-9; D unresolved. This CDR3 is built from 13 residues. With 5 bases removed from V and 8 bases from J, the gap between germline ends came to 15 bases. In germline, CDR1 is SEHNR, CDR2 FQNEAQ (reference sequence). This CDR3 is CASSHHSAAEAFF. In DNA form, the CDR3 reads TGTGCCAGCAGCCATCATTCGGCAGCCGAAGCTTTCTTT.

This clonotype was counted at least ten times. V gene TRBV7-2 combines with J gene TRBJ1-2, with D perhaps matching TRBD1 (5 bases). The germline V gene has CDR1 SGHTA and CDR2 FQGNSA. V was trimmed by 7 bases and J by 2 bases, leaving 11 bases between them. CDR3 length: 13 residues. CDR3 amino acids: CASNLQVNYGYTF. The CDR3 bases are TGTGCCAGCAACCTACAGGTGAACTATGGCTACACCTTC.

This clonotype was seen more than once but under ten times. This chain links TRBV6-6 with TRBJ1-5; 7 nucleotides agree with TRBD1. Trimming took 6 bases from V and 3 from J; bases not matched to a gene: 8. The CDR3 consists of 15 residues. The V gene's germline CDR1 is MNHNY and CDR2 SVGAGI (reference sequence). CDR3 DNA sequence: TGTGCCAGCAGATCGACAGGGACTGACAATCAGCCCCAGCATTTT. Translating it yields CASRSTGTDNQPQHF.

A note on this clonotype: A much bigger clone sits one base away, suggesting this may be a read error. V usage is TRBV7-9 and J usage is TRBJ2-7; perhaps D is TRBD1 or TRBD2 (5 bases each). The CDR3 spans 14 residues. In germline, CDR1 is SEHNR, CDR2 FQNEAQ (reference sequence). The CDR3 sequence: CASSLVDLGDERYF. The CDR3 nucleotides are TGTGCCAGCAGCTTGGTCGACTTGGGGGACGAGCGGTACTTC.

This clonotype has more than one count but fewer than ten. The chain is built from TRBV6-5 and TRBJ1-3; D is undetermined. Germline CDR1 is MNHEY and CDR2 is SVGAGI. The CDR3 contains 16 residues. The V end was cut by 0 bases, the J end by 0 bases, with 9 bases between. The CDR3 DNA follows: TGTGCCAGCAGTTACTCGAGAGCCGACTCTGGAAACACCATATATTTT. Protein: CASSYSRADSGNTIYF.

The V and J genes are TRBV7-2 and TRBJ1-2, with D maybe TRBD1 (5 bases). Trimming took 4 bases from V and 0 from J, leaving 21 bases between them. The CDR3 runs to 18 residues. CDR1 and CDR2 from the germline V gene are SGHTA and FQGNSA. The DNA of the CDR3 is TGTGCCAGCAGCTATAGCGGGGGTCTCCAAATCGCTAACTATGGCTACACCTTC. It translates to CASSYSGGLQIANYGYTF. The variable domain in full, completed from reference TRBV7-2 and TRBJ1-2, reads GAGVSQSPSNKVTEKGKDVELRCDPISGHTALYWYRQSLGQGLEFLIYFQGNSAPDKSGLPSDRFSAERTGGSVSTLTIQRTQQEDSAVYLCASSYSGGLQIANYGYTFGSGTRLTVV.

This clonotype has ten or more counts. The gene calls are TRBV24-1 and TRBJ1-2, with D hard to call. Trimming shortened V by 3 bases and J by 5 bases, and 12 bases separated the two germline ends. This CDR3 is 14 amino acids long. The V gene's germline CDR1 is KGHDR and CDR2 SFDVKD. CDR3 DNA: TGTGCCACCAGTGATGTGGGCCGGGATTATGGCTACACCTTC. It is translated as CATSDVGRDYGYTF.

At least ten counts were recorded for this clonotype. This chain joins TRBV7-9 and TRBJ1-1; maybe TRBD1 (6 bases). The CDR3 covers 12 residues. Germline CDR1 SEHNR, CDR2 FQNEAQ (reference sequence). V lost 2 bases, J lost 7 bases, and 8 bases lay in between. The CDR3 loop reads CASSLQGIEAFF. CDR3 DNA sequence: TGTGCCAGCAGCTTACAGGGGATTGAAGCTTTCTTT.

This clonotype was recorded many times. This rearrangement joins TRBV29-1 to TRBJ1-1; D possibly corresponds to TRBD1 (6 bases). The germline V and J ends were trimmed by 6 bases and 4 bases, with 18 bases remaining between them. Germline CDR1 and CDR2: SQVTM and ANQGSEA. CDR3 length: 14 amino acids. The CDR3 DNA sequence: TGCAGCGTGTTGAGGTTGGGGGCGAGCACTGAAGCTTTCTTT. Encoded protein: CSVLRLGASTEAFF. Supplemented by reference TRBV29-1 and TRBJ1-1, the full variable domain reads SAVISQKPSRDICQRGTSLTIQCQVDSQVTMMFWYRQQPGQSLTLIATANQGSEATYESGFVIDKFPISRPNLTFSTLTVSNMSPEDSSIYLCSVLRLGASTEAFFGQGTRLTVV.

The chain joins TRBV20-1 to TRBJ2-5; 7 nucleotides align to TRBD2. There are 18 residues in the CDR3. CDR1 is DFQATT, CDR2 SNEGSKA, per germline (reference sequence). Germline trimming cut 3 bases from V and 5 bases from J; bases unmatched to any gene: 21. CDR3 protein: CSARALGEGTGRTETQYF. CDR3 bases: TGCAGTGCTAGGGCACTAGGCGAGGGCACCGGGAGGACGGAGACCCAGTACTTC.

This clonotype has more than one count but fewer than ten. V usage is TRBV4-3 and J usage is TRBJ1-1; D not certain. V was pared by 0 bases and J by 4 bases, with 12 bases between. The CDR3 sequence is 15 residues long. Germline V gives CDR1 LGHNA, CDR2 YSLEER. The chain's CDR3 is CASSQDRRVATEAFF. CDR3 DNA: TGCGCCAGCAGCCAAGATCGGAGGGTTGCCACTGAAGCTTTCTTT.

This clonotype appeared many times. The chain combines TRBV7-9 with TRBJ2-5; D unclear. This CDR3 spans 14 amino acids. The germline V and J ends were trimmed by 1 base and 2 bases, with 8 bases remaining between them. Germline loops: CDR1 SEHNR, CDR2 FQNEAQ (reference sequence). The DNA of the CDR3 is TGTGCCAGCAGCTTAGATACCCAGCAAGAGACCCAGTACTTC. Amino acids: CASSLDTQQETQYF.

This clonotype was counted at least ten times. V usage is TRBV10-3 and J usage is TRBJ2-7; D unresolved. Deletions cut 6 bases from V and 4 bases from J, with 7 bases between. CDR3 length: 11 residues. Germline CDR1 and CDR2: ENHRY and SYGVKD. The CDR3 spells CAIRSEYEQYF. In nucleotides, the CDR3 is TGTGCCATCAGAAGCGAGTACGAGCAGTACTTC.

As for this clonotype: It may be a read error: a sequence one base away is much more abundant. The chain combines TRBV25-1 with TRBJ1-2; TRBD1 agrees at 7 bases. The CDR3 sequence is 14 residues long. From germline, CDR1 is MGHDK and CDR2 SYGVNS. Trimming removed 6 bases from V and 8 bases from J; junction bases left unmatched: 12. The CDR3 is CASSFRDSLSGYTF. The CDR3 DNA reads TGTGCCAGCAGCTTCCGGGACAGCCTTTCGGGCTACACCTTC.

V is TRBV10-3 and J is TRBJ1-2, with TRBD1 matching over 7 bases. Trimming at V came to 4 bases and at J to 2 bases, leaving 13 bases not matched to a gene. CDR1 is ENHRY, CDR2 SYGVKD, per germline. This CDR3 has 17 amino acids. The CDR3 sequence: CAISVPLTGEKNYGYTF. CDR3 coding DNA: TGTGCCATCAGTGTTCCCCTTACAGGGGAAAAGAACTATGGCTACACCTTC.

This clonotype was detected only a few times. The chain joins TRBV5-1 to TRBJ1-3, with D maybe TRBD1 (6 bases). Per germline, CDR1 SGHRS and CDR2 YFSETQ. The CDR3 spans 16 residues. Trimming pared 2 bases from V and 1 base from J, leaving 13 bases between. CDR3 in DNA: TGCGCCAGCAGCTTAACAGGGTCCGCTTCTGGAAACACCATATATTTT. It specifies CASSLTGSASGNTIYF.